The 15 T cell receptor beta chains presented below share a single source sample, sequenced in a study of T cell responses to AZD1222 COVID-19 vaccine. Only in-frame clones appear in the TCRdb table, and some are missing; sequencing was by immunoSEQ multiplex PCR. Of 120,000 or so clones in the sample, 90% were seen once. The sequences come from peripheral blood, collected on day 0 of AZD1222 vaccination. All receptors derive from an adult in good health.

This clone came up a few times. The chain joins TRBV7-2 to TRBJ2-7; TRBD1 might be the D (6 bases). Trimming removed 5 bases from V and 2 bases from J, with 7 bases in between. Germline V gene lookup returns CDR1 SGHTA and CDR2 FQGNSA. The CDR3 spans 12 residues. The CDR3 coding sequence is TGTGCCAGCAGCCGACAGGCCTACGAGCAGTACTTC. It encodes CASSRQAYEQYF.

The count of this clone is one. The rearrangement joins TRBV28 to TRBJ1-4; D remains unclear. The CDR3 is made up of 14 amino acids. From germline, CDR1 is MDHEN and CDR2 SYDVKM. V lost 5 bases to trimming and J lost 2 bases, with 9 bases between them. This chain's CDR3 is CASSRTGTNEKLFF. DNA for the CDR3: TGTGCCAGCAGTCGAACTGGGACTAATGAAAAACTGTTTTTT. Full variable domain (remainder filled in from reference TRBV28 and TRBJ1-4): DVKVTQSSRYLVKRTGEKVFLECVQDMDHENMFWYRQDPGLGLRLIYFSYDVKMKEKGDIPEGYSVSREKKERFSLILESASTNQTSMYLCASSRTGTNEKLFFGSGTQLSVL.

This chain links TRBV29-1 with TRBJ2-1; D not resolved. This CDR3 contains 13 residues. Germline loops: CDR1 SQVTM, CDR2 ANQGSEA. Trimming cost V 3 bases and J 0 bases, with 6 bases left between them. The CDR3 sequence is CSVDRHSYNEQFF. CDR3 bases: TGCAGCGTTGACCGACACTCCTACAATGAGCAGTTCTTC.

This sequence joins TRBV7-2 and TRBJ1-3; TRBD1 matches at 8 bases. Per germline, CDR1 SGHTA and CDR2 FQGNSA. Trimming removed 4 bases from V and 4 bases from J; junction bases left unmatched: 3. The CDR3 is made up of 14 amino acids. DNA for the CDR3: TGTGCCAGCAGCTCTGGGACAGGAGGAAACACCATATATTTT. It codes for CASSSGTGGNTIYF.

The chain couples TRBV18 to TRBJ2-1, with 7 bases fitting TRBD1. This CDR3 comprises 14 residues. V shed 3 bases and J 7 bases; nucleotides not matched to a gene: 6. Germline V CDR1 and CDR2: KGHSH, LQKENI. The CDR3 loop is CASSPLEQGNEQFF. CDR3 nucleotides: TGTGCCAGCTCACCGCTAGAACAGGGGAATGAGCAGTTCTTC. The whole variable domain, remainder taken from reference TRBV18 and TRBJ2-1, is NAGVMQNPRHLVRRRGQEARLRCSPMKGHSHVYWYRQLPEEGLKFMVYLQKENIIDESGMPKERFSAEFPKEGPSILRIQQVVRGDSAAYFCASSPLEQGNEQFFGPGTRLTVL.

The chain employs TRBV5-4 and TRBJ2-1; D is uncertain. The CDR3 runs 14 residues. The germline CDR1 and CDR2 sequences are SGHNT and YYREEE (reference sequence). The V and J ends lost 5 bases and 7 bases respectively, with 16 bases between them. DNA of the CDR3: TGTGCCAGCAGTCAACCCGAAAGGGAAAATGAGCAGTTCTTC. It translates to CASSQPERENEQFF. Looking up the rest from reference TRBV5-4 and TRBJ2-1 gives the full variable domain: ETGVTQSPTHLIKTRGQQVTLRCSSQSGHNTVSWYQQALGQGPQFIFQYYREEENGRGNFPPRFSGLQFPNYSSELNVNALELDDSALYLCASSQPERENEQFFGPGTRLTVL.

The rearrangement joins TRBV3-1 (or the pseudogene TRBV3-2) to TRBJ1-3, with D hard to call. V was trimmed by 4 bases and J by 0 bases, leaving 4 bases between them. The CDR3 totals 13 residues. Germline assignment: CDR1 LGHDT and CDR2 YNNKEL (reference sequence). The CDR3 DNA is TGTGCCAGCAGCCCCGCCTCTGGAAACACCATATATTTT. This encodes CASSPASGNTIYF.

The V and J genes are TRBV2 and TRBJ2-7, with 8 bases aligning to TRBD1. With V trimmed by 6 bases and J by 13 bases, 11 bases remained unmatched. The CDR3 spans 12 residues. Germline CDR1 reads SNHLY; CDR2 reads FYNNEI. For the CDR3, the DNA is TGTGCCAGCAGGGGGACTGGACAGGGAGCCTACTTC. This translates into CASRGTGQGAYF.

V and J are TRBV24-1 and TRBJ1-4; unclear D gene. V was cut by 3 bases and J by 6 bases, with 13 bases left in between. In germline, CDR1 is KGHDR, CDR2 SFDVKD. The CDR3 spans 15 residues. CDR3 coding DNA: TGTGCCACCAGTGATAACGCTTTGGGATATGAAAAACTGTTTTTT. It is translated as CATSDNALGYEKLFF.

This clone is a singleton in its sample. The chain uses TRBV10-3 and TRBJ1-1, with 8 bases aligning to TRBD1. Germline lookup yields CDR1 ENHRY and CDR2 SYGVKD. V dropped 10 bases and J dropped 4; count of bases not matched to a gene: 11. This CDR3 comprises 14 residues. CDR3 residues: CATGTGGSSTEAFF. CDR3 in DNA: TGTGCCACTGGCACAGGGGGTTCGAGCACTGAAGCTTTCTTT.

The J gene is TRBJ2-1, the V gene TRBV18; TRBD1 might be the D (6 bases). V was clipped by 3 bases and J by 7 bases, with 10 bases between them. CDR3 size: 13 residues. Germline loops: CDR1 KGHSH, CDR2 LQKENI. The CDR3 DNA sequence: TGTGCCAGCTCACCCAACAGGGAGAATGAGCAGTTCTTC. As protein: CASSPNRENEQFF.

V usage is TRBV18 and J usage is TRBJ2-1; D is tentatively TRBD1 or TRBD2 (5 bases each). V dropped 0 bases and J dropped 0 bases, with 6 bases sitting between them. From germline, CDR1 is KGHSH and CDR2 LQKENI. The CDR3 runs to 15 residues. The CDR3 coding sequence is TGTGCCAGCTCACCACCGGGGACCTCCTACAATGAGCAGTTCTTC. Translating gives CASSPPGTSYNEQFF. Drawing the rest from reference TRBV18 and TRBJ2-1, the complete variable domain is NAGVMQNPRHLVRRRGQEARLRCSPMKGHSHVYWYRQLPEEGLKFMVYLQKENIIDESGMPKERFSAEFPKEGPSILRIQQVVRGDSAAYFCASSPPGTSYNEQFFGPGTRLTVL.

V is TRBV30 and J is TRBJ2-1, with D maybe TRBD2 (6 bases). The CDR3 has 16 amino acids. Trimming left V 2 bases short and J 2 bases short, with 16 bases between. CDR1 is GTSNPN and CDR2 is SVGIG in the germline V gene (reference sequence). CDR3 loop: CAWSHSGARAYNEQFF. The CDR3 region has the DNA TGTGCCTGGAGTCATAGCGGAGCCCGCGCCTACAATGAGCAGTTCTTC. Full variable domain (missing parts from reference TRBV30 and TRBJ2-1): SQTIHQWPATLVQPVGSPLSLECTVEGTSNPNLYWYRQAAGRGLQLLFYSVGIGQISSEVPQNLSASRPQDRQFILSSKKLLLSDSGFYLCAWSHSGARAYNEQFFGPGTRLTVL.

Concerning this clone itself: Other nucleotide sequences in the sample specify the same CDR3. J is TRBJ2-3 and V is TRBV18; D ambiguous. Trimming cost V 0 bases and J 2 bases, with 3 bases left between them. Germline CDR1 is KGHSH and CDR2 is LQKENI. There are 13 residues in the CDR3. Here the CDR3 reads CASSPPSTDTQYF. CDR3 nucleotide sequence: TGTGCCAGCTCACCACCCTCCACAGATACGCAGTATTTT.

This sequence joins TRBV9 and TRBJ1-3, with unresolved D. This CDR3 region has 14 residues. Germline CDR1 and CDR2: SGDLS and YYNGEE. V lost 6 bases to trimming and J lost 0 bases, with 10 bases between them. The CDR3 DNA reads TGTGCCAGCACCCCCTGGGACTCTGGAAACACCATATATTTT. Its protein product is CASTPWDSGNTIYF. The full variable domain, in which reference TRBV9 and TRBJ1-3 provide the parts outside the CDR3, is DSGVTQTPKHLITATGQRVTLRCSPRSGDLSVYWYQQSLDQGLQFLIQYYNGEERAKGNILERFSAQQFPDLHSELNLSSLELGDSALYFCASTPWDSGNTIYFGEGSWLTVV.